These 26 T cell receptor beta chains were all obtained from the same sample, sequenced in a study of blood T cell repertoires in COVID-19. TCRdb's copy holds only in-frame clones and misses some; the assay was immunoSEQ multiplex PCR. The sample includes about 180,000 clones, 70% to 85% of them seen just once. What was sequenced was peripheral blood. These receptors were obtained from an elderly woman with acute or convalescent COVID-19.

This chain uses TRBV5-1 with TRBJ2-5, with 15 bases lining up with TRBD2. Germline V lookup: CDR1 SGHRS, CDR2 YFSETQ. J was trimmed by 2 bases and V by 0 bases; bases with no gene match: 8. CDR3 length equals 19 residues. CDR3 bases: TGCGCCAGCAGCTTGGTGGCCGGGACTAGCGGGAGGCCACAAGAGACCCAGTACTTC. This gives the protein CASSLVAGTSGRPQETQYF.

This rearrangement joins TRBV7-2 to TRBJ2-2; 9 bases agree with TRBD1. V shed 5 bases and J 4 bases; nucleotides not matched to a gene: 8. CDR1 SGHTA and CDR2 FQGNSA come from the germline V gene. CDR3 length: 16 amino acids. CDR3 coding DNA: TGTGCCAGCAGCGGCCGACAGGGGGGCGGCACCGGGGAGCTGTTTTTT. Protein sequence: CASSGRQGGGTGELFF.

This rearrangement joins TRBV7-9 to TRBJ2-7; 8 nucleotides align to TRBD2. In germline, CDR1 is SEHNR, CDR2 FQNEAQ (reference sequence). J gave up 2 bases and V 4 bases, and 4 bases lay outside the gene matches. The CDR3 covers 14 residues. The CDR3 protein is CASSYGTRPYEQYF. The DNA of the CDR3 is TGTGCCAGCAGCTATGGGACTAGACCCTACGAGCAGTACTTC.

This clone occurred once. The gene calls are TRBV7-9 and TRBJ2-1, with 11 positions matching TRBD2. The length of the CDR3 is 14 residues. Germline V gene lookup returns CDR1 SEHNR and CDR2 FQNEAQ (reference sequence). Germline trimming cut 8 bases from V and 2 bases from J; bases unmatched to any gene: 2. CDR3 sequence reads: CASLTSGTYNEQFF. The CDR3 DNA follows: TGTGCCAGCCTGACTAGCGGGACCTACAATGAGCAGTTCTTC.

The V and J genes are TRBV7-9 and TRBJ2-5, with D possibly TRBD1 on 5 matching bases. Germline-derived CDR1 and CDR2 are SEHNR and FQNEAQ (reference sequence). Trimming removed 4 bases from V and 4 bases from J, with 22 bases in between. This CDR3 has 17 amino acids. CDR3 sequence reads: CASSWVPAGFHPETQYF. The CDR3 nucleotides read TGTGCCAGCAGCTGGGTTCCGGCAGGGTTTCACCCAGAGACCCAGTACTTC. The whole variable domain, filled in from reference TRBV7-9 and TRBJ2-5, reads DTGVSQNPRHKITKRGQNVTFRCDPISEHNRLYWYRQTLGQGPEFLTYFQNEAQLEKSRLLSDRFSAERPKGSFSTLEIQRTEQGDSAMYLCASSWVPAGFHPETQYFGPGTRLLVL.

The CDR3 loop reads CASSLLPRVIAGGRRYNEQFF. CDR3 coding DNA: TGTGCCAGCAGCTTATTGCCTCGGGTTATAGCGGGAGGGCGTAGATACAATGAGCAGTTCTTC. The chain couples TRBV7-6 to TRBJ2-1, with TRBD2 matching 11 bases. This CDR3 has 21 residues. Trimming cost V 2 bases and J 4 bases; bases outside gene matches: 19. Germline values: CDR1 SGHVS, CDR2 FNYEAQ.

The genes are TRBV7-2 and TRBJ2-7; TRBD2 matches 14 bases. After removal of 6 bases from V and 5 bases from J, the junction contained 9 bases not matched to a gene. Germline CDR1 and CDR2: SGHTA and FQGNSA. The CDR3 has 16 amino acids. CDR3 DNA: TGTGCCAGCAGTATCGGGACTAGCGGGAGCAGCCACGAGCAGTACTTC. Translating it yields CASSIGTSGSSHEQYF.

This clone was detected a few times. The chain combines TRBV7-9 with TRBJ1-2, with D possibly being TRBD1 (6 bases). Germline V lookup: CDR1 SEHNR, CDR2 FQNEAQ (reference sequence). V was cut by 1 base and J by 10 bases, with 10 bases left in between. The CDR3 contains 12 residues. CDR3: CASSLEQGNYTF. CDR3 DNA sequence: TGTGCCAGCAGCTTAGAGCAGGGGAACTACACCTTC.

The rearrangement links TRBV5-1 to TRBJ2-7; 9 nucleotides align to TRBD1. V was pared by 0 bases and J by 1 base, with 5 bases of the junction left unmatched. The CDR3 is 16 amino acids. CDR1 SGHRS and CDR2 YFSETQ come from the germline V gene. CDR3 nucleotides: TGCGCCAGCAGCTTGGGTAGGACAGGGGATTCCTACGAGCAGTACTTC. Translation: CASSLGRTGDSYEQYF.

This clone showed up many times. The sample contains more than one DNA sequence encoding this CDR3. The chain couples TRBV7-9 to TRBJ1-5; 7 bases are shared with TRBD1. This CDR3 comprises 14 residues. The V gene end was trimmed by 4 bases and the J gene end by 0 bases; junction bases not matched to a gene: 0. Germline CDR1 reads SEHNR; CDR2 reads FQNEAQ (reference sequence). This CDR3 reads CASSWTGSNQPQHF. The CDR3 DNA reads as TGTGCCAGCAGCTGGACAGGTAGCAATCAGCCCCAGCATTTT.

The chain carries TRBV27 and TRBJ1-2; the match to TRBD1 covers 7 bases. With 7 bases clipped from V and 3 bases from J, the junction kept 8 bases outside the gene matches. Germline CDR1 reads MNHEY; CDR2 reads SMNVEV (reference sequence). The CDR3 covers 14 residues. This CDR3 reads CASKKGAGDYGYTF. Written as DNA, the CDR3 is TGTGCCAGCAAGAAGGGGGCAGGGGACTATGGCTACACCTTC.

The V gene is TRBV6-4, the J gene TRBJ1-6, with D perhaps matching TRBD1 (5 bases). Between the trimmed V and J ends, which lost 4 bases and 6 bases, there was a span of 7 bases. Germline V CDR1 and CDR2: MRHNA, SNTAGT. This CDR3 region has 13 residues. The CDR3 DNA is TGTGCCAGCAGTGGACAGCCTAATTCACCCCTCCACTTT. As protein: CASSGQPNSPLHF.

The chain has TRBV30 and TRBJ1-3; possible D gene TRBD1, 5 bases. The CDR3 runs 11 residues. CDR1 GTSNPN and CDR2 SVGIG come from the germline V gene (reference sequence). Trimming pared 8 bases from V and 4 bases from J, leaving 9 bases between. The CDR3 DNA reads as TGTGCCGGGGGGAGGGGAAACACCATATATTTT. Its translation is CAGGRGNTIYF.

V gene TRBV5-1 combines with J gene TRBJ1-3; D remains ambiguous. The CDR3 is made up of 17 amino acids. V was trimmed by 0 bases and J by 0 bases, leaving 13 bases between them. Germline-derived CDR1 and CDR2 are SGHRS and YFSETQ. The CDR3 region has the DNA TGCGCCAGCAGCTTGGGCTCAGGTGTTAGCTCTGGAAACACCATATATTTT. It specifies CASSLGSGVSSGNTIYF. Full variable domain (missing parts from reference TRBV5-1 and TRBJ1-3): KAGVTQTPRYLIKTRGQQVTLSCSPISGHRSVSWYQQTPGQGLQFLFEYFSETQRNKGNFPGRFSGRQFSNSRSEMNVSTLELGDSALYLCASSLGSGVSSGNTIYFGEGSWLTVV.

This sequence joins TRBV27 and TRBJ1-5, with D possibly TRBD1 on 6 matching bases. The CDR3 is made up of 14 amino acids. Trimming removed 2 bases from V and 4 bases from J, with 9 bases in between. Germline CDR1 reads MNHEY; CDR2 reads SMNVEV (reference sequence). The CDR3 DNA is TGTGCCAGCAGTTTACCAGGGGTGAATCAGCCCCAGCATTTT. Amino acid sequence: CASSLPGVNQPQHF.

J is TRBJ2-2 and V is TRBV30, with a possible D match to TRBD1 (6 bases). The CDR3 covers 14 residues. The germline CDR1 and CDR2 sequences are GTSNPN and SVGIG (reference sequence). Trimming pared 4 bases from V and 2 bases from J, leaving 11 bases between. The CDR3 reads CAWNEGQNTGELFF. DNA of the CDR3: TGTGCCTGGAATGAGGGACAAAACACCGGGGAGCTGTTTTTT.

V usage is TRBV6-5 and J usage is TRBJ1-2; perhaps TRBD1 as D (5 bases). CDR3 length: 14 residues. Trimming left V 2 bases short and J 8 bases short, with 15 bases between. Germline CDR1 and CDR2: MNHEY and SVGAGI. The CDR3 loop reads CASSYSREGSGYTF. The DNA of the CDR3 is TGTGCCAGCAGTTACAGCAGGGAGGGCAGCGGCTACACCTTC.

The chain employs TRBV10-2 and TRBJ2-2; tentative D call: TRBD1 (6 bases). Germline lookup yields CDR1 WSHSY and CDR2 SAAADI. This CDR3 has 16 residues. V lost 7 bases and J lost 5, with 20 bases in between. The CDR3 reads CASNSFDRHGTGELFF. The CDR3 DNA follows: TGCGCCAGCAATTCCTTCGACAGGCACGGTACCGGGGAGCTGTTTTTT.

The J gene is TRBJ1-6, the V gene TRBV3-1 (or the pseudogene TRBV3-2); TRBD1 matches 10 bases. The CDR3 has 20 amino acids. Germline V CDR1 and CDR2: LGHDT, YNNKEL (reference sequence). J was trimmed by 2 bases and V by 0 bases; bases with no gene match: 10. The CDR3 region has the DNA TGTGCCAGCAGCCAAGAGGGTCCGGGACAGGGGCCCCCCTATAATTCACCCCTCCACTTT. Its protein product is CASSQEGPGQGPPYNSPLHF.

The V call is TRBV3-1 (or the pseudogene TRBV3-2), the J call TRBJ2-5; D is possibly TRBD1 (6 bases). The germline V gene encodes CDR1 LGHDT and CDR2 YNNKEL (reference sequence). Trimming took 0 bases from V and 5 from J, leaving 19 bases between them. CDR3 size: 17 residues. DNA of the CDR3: TGTGCCAGCAGCCAAGATCTTACAAGGGGGACCGCCGAGACCCAGTACTTC. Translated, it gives CASSQDLTRGTAETQYF.

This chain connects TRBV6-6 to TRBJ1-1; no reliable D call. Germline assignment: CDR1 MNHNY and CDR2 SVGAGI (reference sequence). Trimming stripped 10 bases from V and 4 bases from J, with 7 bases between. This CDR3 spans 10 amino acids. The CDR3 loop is CATRSTEAFF. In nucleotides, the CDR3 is TGTGCCACCCGCAGCACTGAAGCTTTCTTT.

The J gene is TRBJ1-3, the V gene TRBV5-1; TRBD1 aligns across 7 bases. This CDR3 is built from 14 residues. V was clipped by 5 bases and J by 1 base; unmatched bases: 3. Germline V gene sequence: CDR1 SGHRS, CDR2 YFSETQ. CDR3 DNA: TGCGCCAGCAGACCACAGGGGTCTGGAAACACCATATATTTT. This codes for CASRPQGSGNTIYF.

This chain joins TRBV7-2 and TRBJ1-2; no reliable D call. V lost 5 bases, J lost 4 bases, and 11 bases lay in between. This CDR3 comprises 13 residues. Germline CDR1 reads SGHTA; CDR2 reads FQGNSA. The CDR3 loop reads CASSKSVPYGYTF. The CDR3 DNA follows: TGTGCCAGCAGCAAATCAGTCCCCTATGGCTACACCTTC.

CDR3 bases: TGTGCCAGCAGCGCATCACAGGGTTCTAACTATGGCTACACCTTC. Protein: CASSASQGSNYGYTF. The rearrangement links TRBV9 to TRBJ1-2; weak D call: TRBD1 (6 bases). The CDR3 length is 15 residues. Germline CDR1 and CDR2: SGDLS and YYNGEE. V was pared by 3 bases and J by 0 bases, with 12 bases between. Full variable domain (rest looked up from reference TRBV9 and TRBJ1-2): DSGVTQTPKHLITATGQRVTLRCSPRSGDLSVYWYQQSLDQGLQFLIQYYNGEERAKGNILERFSAQQFPDLHSELNLSSLELGDSALYFCASSASQGSNYGYTFGSGTRLTVV.

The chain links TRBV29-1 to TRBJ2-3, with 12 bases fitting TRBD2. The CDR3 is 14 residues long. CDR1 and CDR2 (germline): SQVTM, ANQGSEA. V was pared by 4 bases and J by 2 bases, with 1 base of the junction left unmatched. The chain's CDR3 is CSVGTSGVTDTQYF. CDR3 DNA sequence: TGCAGCGTTGGGACTAGCGGGGTCACAGATACGCAGTATTTT.

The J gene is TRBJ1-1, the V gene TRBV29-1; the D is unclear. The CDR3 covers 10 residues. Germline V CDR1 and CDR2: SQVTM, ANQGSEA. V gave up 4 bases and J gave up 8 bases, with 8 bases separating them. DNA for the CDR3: TGCAGCGTTGGAGGAGTAGAAGCTTTCTTT. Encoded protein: CSVGGVEAFF.